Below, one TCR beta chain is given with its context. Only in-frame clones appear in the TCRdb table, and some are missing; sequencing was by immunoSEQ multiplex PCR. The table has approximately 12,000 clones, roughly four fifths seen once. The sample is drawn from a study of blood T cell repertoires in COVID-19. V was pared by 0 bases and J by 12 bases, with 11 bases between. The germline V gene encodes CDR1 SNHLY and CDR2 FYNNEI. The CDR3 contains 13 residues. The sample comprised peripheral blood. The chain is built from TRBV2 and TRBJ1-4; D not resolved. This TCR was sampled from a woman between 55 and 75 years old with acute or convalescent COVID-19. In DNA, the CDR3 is TGTGCCAGCAGTGAAGCCTGGCCCCTCGAACTGTTTTTT. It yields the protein CASSEAWPLELFF.